One and the same sample provided the 25 T cell receptor beta chains below, sequenced in a study of blood T cell repertoires in COVID-19 (dated by TCRdb to the early 2020s). Library method: the immunoSEQ multiplex PCR assay. TCRdb limited this immuneACCESS table to in-frame rearrangements with V and J called. A share of clones is missing; checked studies link under half to unresolved V genes, and the rest is unexplained. The sample includes about 150,000 clones, with approximately 85% observed a single time. 0.63% of the sample is held by the ten biggest clonotypes. Sequenced: peripheral blood. The receptors here all came from a man in his fifties or sixties with COVID-19, enrolled during active disease.

The rearrangement links TRBV27 to TRBJ2-1; the match to TRBD2 covers 16 bases. CDR3 length equals 20 residues. In germline, CDR1 is MNHEY, CDR2 SMNVEV (reference sequence). V shed 5 bases, J shed 1 base, and the junction held 11 bases outside the gene matches. The CDR3 sequence: CASSMTGTSGGAISYNEQFF. CDR3 DNA: TGTGCCAGCAGTATGACCGGGACTAGCGGGGGGGCCATTTCCTACAATGAGCAGTTCTTC.

The chain links TRBV28 to TRBJ1-5, with TRBD1 matching over 7 bases. Germline CDR1 and CDR2: MDHEN and SYDVKM. V trimming: 6 bases; J trimming: 2 bases; junction bases outside the gene matches: 4. The CDR3 covers 14 residues. The CDR3 region has the DNA TGTGCCAGCAGAAACAGGGGCGGCAATCAGCCCCAGCATTTT. It yields the protein CASRNRGGNQPQHF.

This chain uses TRBV7-3 with TRBJ2-5; D is possibly TRBD1 (7 bases). Germline CDR1 is SGHTA and CDR2 is FQGTGA. V lost 5 bases and J lost 4, with 17 bases in between. The CDR3 length is 15 residues. CDR3 amino acids: CASSTSGGQGETQYF. Here the CDR3 DNA reads TGTGCCAGCAGCACCTCAGGGGGGCAGGGAGAGACCCAGTACTTC.

This chain joins TRBV25-1 and TRBJ1-1, with D possibly TRBD1 on 5 matching bases. The CDR3 sequence is 14 residues long. The germline V and J ends were trimmed by 6 bases and 1 base, with 12 bases remaining between them. Germline V gene lookup returns CDR1 MGHDK and CDR2 SYGVNS. The CDR3 sequence is CASRETARNTEAFF. The CDR3 DNA is TGTGCCAGCAGAGAGACAGCGCGGAACACTGAAGCTTTCTTT.

The chain links TRBV2 to TRBJ1-2; maybe TRBD1 (5 bases). Germline-derived CDR1 and CDR2 are SNHLY and FYNNEI. The CDR3 length is 18 residues. Trimming shortened V by 5 bases and J by 3 bases, and 25 bases separated the two germline ends. CDR3 in amino acids: CASSPHPQTGGSHYGYTF. The CDR3 bases are TGTGCCAGCAGTCCCCACCCGCAGACGGGGGGTTCCCACTATGGCTACACCTTC. Full variable domain (rest looked up from reference TRBV2 and TRBJ1-2): EPEVTQTPSHQVTQMGQEVILRCVPISNHLYFYWYRQILGQKVEFLVSFYNNEISEKSEIFDDQFSVERPDGSNFTLKIRSTKLEDSAMYFCASSPHPQTGGSHYGYTFGSGTRLTVV.

This clone was counted at least ten times. The chain recombines TRBV11-2 with TRBJ2-7; D uncertain. CDR1 is SGHAT and CDR2 is FQNNGV in the germline V gene. Trimming pared 5 bases from V and 1 base from J, leaving 9 bases between. This CDR3 contains 13 residues. CDR3: CASSREVSYEQYF. The CDR3, as DNA: TGTGCCAGCAGCCGCGAGGTTTCCTACGAGCAGTACTTC.

This sequence joins TRBV28 and TRBJ1-1, with 7 bases that match TRBD1. Germline V gene lookup returns CDR1 MDHEN and CDR2 SYDVKM. This CDR3 has 14 amino acids. Trimming removed 3 bases from V and 1 base from J; junction bases left unmatched: 2. The CDR3 coding sequence is TGTGCCAGCAGTTTGCCAGGGGGGAACACTGAAGCTTTCTTT. It encodes CASSLPGGNTEAFF.

The gene calls are TRBV6-1 and TRBJ2-6, with D tentatively TRBD1 (6 bases). Germline CDR1 and CDR2: MNHNS and SASEGT. Trimming cost V 2 bases and J 0 bases, with 8 bases left between them. CDR3 length equals 16 residues. CDR3 loop: CASSEWTVSGANVLTF. The CDR3 region has the DNA TGTGCCAGCAGTGAATGGACAGTCTCTGGGGCCAACGTCCTGACTTTC.

Concerning this clone: This sample includes further DNA sequences coding for the same CDR3. The chain has TRBV9 and TRBJ2-7; 11 nucleotides line up with TRBD2. The V gene's germline CDR1 is SGDLS and CDR2 YYNGEE. V was pared by 0 bases and J by 7 bases, with 6 bases of the junction left unmatched. The CDR3 totals 15 residues. The CDR3 sequence: CASSVDVGTSGEQYF. The CDR3 DNA is TGTGCCAGCAGCGTAGATGTTGGGACTAGCGGAGAGCAGTACTTC.

J is TRBJ2-5 and V is TRBV28; D may be TRBD1 (5 bases). The V end lost 3 bases, the J end lost 5 bases, and 16 bases lay between the germline ends. CDR1 MDHEN and CDR2 SYDVKM come from the germline V gene. The CDR3 sequence is 15 residues long. The CDR3 here is CASSFGREAGETQYF. The CDR3 region has the DNA TGTGCCAGCAGTTTTGGCAGGGAAGCCGGGGAGACCCAGTACTTC.

The gene calls are TRBV6-2 or TRBV6-3 and TRBJ1-1; D is unclear. V was cut by 4 bases and J by 10 bases, with 13 bases left in between. CDR1 and CDR2 from the germline V gene are MNHEY and SVGEGT. The CDR3 loop spans 12 amino acids. CDR3 amino acids: CASSSTPPGAFF. DNA of the CDR3: TGTGCCAGCAGTTCCACGCCGCCAGGAGCTTTCTTT.

The chain carries TRBV7-9 and TRBJ1-1; D remains unclear. Germline V gene lookup returns CDR1 SEHNR and CDR2 FQNEAQ (reference sequence). V lost 5 bases and J 2 bases, leaving 15 bases between the germline ends. The CDR3 has 15 amino acids. This CDR3 is CASSPSTDSNTEAFF. CDR3 nucleotide sequence: TGTGCCAGCAGCCCGAGCACAGATTCAAACACTGAAGCTTTCTTT.

The chain recombines TRBV6-5 with TRBJ2-2, with TRBD2 matching 10 bases. Germline trimming cut 5 bases from V and 6 bases from J; bases unmatched to any gene: 6. The CDR3 is made up of 15 amino acids. Per germline, CDR1 MNHEY and CDR2 SVGAGI. The CDR3 DNA reads TGTGCCAGCAGTAGTCTAGCGGGAGAGGCCGGGGAGCTGTTTTTT. This encodes CASSSLAGEAGELFF.

This rearrangement joins TRBV19 to TRBJ1-1, with D uncertain. Trimming removed 3 bases from V and 0 bases from J, with 11 bases in between. The CDR3 has 15 amino acids. CDR1 LNHDA and CDR2 SQIVND come from the germline V gene (reference sequence). The CDR3 DNA reads as TGTGCCAGTAGTATCCGGAGCAGTCTGAACACTGAAGCTTTCTTT. It yields the protein CASSIRSSLNTEAFF. Full variable domain (rest looked up from reference TRBV19 and TRBJ1-1): DGGITQSPKYLFRKEGQNVTLSCEQNLNHDAMYWYRQDPGQGLRLIYYSQIVNDFQKGDIAEGYSVSREKKESFPLTVTSAQKNPTAFYLCASSIRSSLNTEAFFGQGTRLTVV.

The chain is built from TRBV5-1 and TRBJ1-2; TRBD1 matches 7 bases. CDR3 length: 15 residues. The junction had 5 bases not matched to a gene; V was cut back by 2 bases and J by 1 base. From germline, CDR1 is SGHRS and CDR2 YFSETQ. The CDR3 DNA follows: TGCGCCAGCAGCTTTGGGGACAGCCTTAACTATGGCTACACCTTC. It codes for CASSFGDSLNYGYTF.

This clone was recorded a few times. J is TRBJ1-5 and V is TRBV2, with TRBD1 as a possible D gene (6 bases). CDR1 and CDR2 (germline): SNHLY, FYNNEI. There are 17 residues in the CDR3. With 6 bases removed from V and 0 bases from J, the gap between germline ends came to 18 bases. CDR3 nucleotide sequence: TGTGCCAGCAGGGGACAAGGCCCCGCGAGTAGCAATCAGCCCCAGCATTTT. It encodes CASRGQGPASSNQPQHF.

The gene calls are TRBV5-4 and TRBJ1-1; possible D gene TRBD1, 5 bases. Germline loops: CDR1 SGHNT, CDR2 YYREEE (reference sequence). Trimming removed 4 bases at V and 1 base at J, with 14 bases between. The CDR3 sequence is 15 residues long. The CDR3 loop is CASSRLGQGNTEAFF. In DNA form, the CDR3 reads TGTGCCAGCAGCCGATTGGGTCAGGGGAACACTGAAGCTTTCTTT.

Only a few counts were recorded for this clone. V gene TRBV19 combines with J gene TRBJ1-2; possible D gene TRBD1, 6 bases. V lost 6 bases and J lost 7, with 12 bases in between. CDR1 is LNHDA and CDR2 is SQIVND in the germline V gene (reference sequence). The CDR3 covers 12 residues. The CDR3 DNA sequence: TGTGCCAGTAGCACAGGGACGAGTGGCTACACCTTC. Protein: CASSTGTSGYTF.

The V call is TRBV6-6, the J call TRBJ1-6; a weak D match, TRBD1 (5 bases). Germline CDR1 is MNHNY and CDR2 is SVGAGI (reference sequence). The CDR3 length is 15 residues. V lost 3 bases and J lost 7, with 13 bases in between. The CDR3 DNA reads TGTGCCAGCAGTTATGGGGGGAGCCAGAATTCACCCCTCCACTTT. Protein sequence: CASSYGGSQNSPLHF.

The chain couples TRBV27 to TRBJ2-5; D is unresolved. The CDR3 is made up of 14 amino acids. Germline V CDR1 and CDR2: MNHEY, SMNVEV (reference sequence). The V end lost 5 bases, the J end lost 4 bases, and 14 bases lay between the germline ends. The DNA for the CDR3 is TGTGCCAGCAGTATCGTCGGGTCCCTAGAGACCCAGTACTTC. Protein product: CASSIVGSLETQYF.

The CDR3 sequence is CASRGRRQATNEKLFF. CDR3 bases: TGTGCCAGCAGGGGGCGAAGGCAAGCAACTAATGAAAAACTGTTTTTT. The chain has TRBV2 and TRBJ1-4; D is perhaps TRBD1 (5 bases). The CDR3 runs to 16 residues. V shed 6 bases and J shed 0 bases, with 14 bases lying between them. From germline, CDR1 is SNHLY and CDR2 FYNNEI.

This chain uses TRBV7-6 with TRBJ1-3; TRBD1 agrees at 8 bases. From germline, CDR1 is SGHVS and CDR2 FNYEAQ. The CDR3 covers 16 residues. V shed 1 base and J 3 bases; nucleotides not matched to a gene: 5. For the CDR3, the DNA is TGTGCCAGCAGCTTAGGGGCAGGGGGCGATGGAAACACCATATATTTT. Translated: CASSLGAGGDGNTIYF.

V gene TRBV15 combines with J gene TRBJ2-6; 9 bases agree with TRBD1. This CDR3 has 18 amino acids. Germline V gene sequence: CDR1 LNHNV, CDR2 YYDKDF (reference sequence). Losses at the gene ends were 6 bases for V and 1 base for J; bases not matched to a gene: 10. The DNA of the CDR3 is TGTGCCACCAGGGACAGGGGCCTCGGAGGGTCTGGGGCCAACGTCCTGACTTTC. It codes for CATRDRGLGGSGANVLTF.

This clone has a single count. The rearrangement uses TRBV5-1 and TRBJ1-6, with a possible D match to TRBD1 (5 bases). Trimming took 0 bases from V and 8 from J, leaving 9 bases between them. The germline V gene encodes CDR1 SGHRS and CDR2 YFSETQ. The CDR3 runs 14 residues. CDR3 coding DNA: TGCGCCAGCAGCTTGGAAGGGGATGATTCACCCCTCCACTTT. Amino acid sequence: CASSLEGDDSPLHF.

CDR3 coding DNA: TGTGCCAGTAGTATAGACGGAGGAGACAGGACGCGGACCCAGCATTTT. It is translated as CASSIDGGDRTRTQHF. The rearrangement uses TRBV19 and TRBJ1-5; a weak D match, TRBD1 (6 bases). The length of the CDR3 is 16 residues. V shed 0 bases and J shed 11 bases, with 20 bases lying between them. Germline CDR1 is LNHDA and CDR2 is SQIVND (reference sequence).